These 11 T cell receptor beta chains share one sample of origin, sequenced in a study of T cells after yellow fever vaccination. TCRdb re-called the 5' RACE reads with MiXCR, one entry per CDR3 protein. The repertoire includes 120,000 or so distinct CDR3 sequences, about 8.4% of them detected once, and roughly 43% sits in the top ten. The sample in question was CD8+ T cells sorted from PBMCs, obtained on the day of the yellow fever booster vaccination. These receptor sequences come from a man in his late teens or twenties who received the YFV17D yellow fever vaccine.

This clonotype was counted at least ten times. The chain links TRBV27 to TRBJ2-1; 13 positions agree with TRBD2. Trimming removed 5 bases from V and 2 bases from J; junction bases left unmatched: 9. The CDR3 covers 18 residues. Per the germline V gene, CDR1 is MNHEY and CDR2 is SMNVEV (reference sequence). The CDR3 nucleotides read TGTGCCAGCAGTGCTGGGACTAGCGGGGAGACACCCTACAATGAGCAGTTCTTC. It is translated as CASSAGTSGETPYNEQFF.

This clonotype was seen only a few times. CDR3 bases: TGTGCCACCAGTGATCGGACGGGCGGACAAGAGACCCAGTACTTC. As protein: CATSDRTGGQETQYF. The chain links TRBV24-1 to TRBJ2-5; the D is unclear. The CDR3 runs 15 residues. Germline V lookup: CDR1 KGHDR, CDR2 SFDVKD. Trimming removed 3 bases at V and 2 bases at J, with 12 bases between.

The V and J genes are TRBV13 and TRBJ2-1, with 9 bases lining up with TRBD1. V dropped 7 bases and J dropped 8; count of bases not matched to a gene: 12. The CDR3 contains 15 residues. The V gene's germline CDR1 is PRHDT and CDR2 FYEKMQ (reference sequence). For the CDR3, the DNA is TGTGCCAGCAATCCTGGGACAGGGAATATCTATGAGCAGTTCTTC. The encoded protein is CASNPGTGNIYEQFF.

This clonotype was seen only a few times. The J gene is TRBJ2-7, the V gene TRBV12-3 or TRBV12-4, with a possible D match to TRBD1 (6 bases). V was shortened by 5 bases and J by 3 bases, with 14 bases between the two germline ends. There are 14 residues in the CDR3. CDR3 sequence: CASSPRGVGYEQYF. CDR3 sequence (DNA): TGTGCCAGCAGTCCCAGGGGCGTAGGCTACGAGCAGTACTTC.

This chain uses TRBV6-1 with TRBJ2-5; TRBD1 or TRBD2 may be the D gene (5 bases each). With 2 bases removed from V and 6 bases from J, the gap between germline ends came to 16 bases. The CDR3 totals 15 residues. Germline V gene lookup returns CDR1 MNHNS and CDR2 SASEGT. The CDR3 coding sequence is TGTGCCAGCAGTGAAACCGGGACCAATAGAAAGACCCAGTACTTC. Amino acids: CASSETGTNRKTQYF.

The chain has TRBV5-6 and TRBJ1-1, with unresolved D. Germline values: CDR1 SGHDT, CDR2 YYEEEE. Trimming removed 3 bases at V and 11 bases at J, with 14 bases between. CDR3 length: 12 amino acids. The CDR3 DNA reads TGTGCCAGCAGCTCGGACGCCGCTCGCGCTTTCTTT. It translates to CASSSDAARAFF.

This clonotype was found many times. The V and J genes are TRBV29-1 and TRBJ2-4; 10 nucleotides align to TRBD2. The CDR3 length is 15 residues. CDR1 SQVTM and CDR2 ANQGSEA come from the germline V gene. Trimming took 1 base from V and 6 from J; bases not matched to a gene: 6. The CDR3 protein is CSVEGLAGEGNIQYF. In nucleotides, the CDR3 is TGCAGCGTTGAAGGTCTAGCGGGGGAGGGAAACATTCAGTACTTC.

The genes are TRBV4-1 and TRBJ1-5; weak D call: TRBD1 (5 bases). The germline V and J ends were trimmed by 5 bases and 1 base, with 12 bases remaining between them. Germline CDR1 is MGHRA and CDR2 is YSYEKL. CDR3 size: 15 residues. This chain's CDR3 is CASSGGGVSNQPQHF. The CDR3 DNA is TGCGCCAGCAGCGGGGGAGGGGTAAGCAATCAGCCCCAGCATTTT.

This clonotype was recorded a few times. The chain carries TRBV5-1 and TRBJ2-1; 9 bases are a match to TRBD2. Per the germline V gene, CDR1 is SGHRS and CDR2 is YFSETQ. The CDR3 consists of 17 residues. V dropped 0 bases and J dropped 3; count of bases not matched to a gene: 7. CDR3 sequence: CASSLVASGDYYNEQFF. CDR3 nucleotides: TGCGCCAGCAGCTTGGTTGCTAGCGGGGACTACTACAATGAGCAGTTCTTC.

This clonotype was counted only a few times. The chain joins TRBV3-1 to TRBJ2-3; D tentatively reads TRBD1 or TRBD2 (5 bases each). Germline assignment: CDR1 LGHDT and CDR2 YNNKEL (reference sequence). V gave up 4 bases and J gave up 3 bases, with 17 bases separating them. The CDR3 sequence is 16 residues long. CDR3 DNA: TGTGCCAGCAGCCCGGACTGGGGGTATACGACAGATACGCAGTATTTT. This codes for CASSPDWGYTTDTQYF.

This clonotype was seen only a few times. The chain has TRBV4-3 and TRBJ2-7; D gene ambiguous. The germline CDR1 and CDR2 sequences are LGHNA and YSLEER. Trimming removed 0 bases from V and 2 bases from J, with 8 bases in between. This CDR3 is 14 amino acids long. The CDR3 DNA is TGCGCCAGCAGCCAAGATCGTGGCCCCTACGAGCAGTACGTC. Its protein is CASSQDRGPYEQYV.